Here is one T cell receptor (beta chain) with its context. Its target antigen remains unknown. Base qualities are not at hand, and no much larger clone is one base apart. Different DNA sequences within this sample yield the same CDR3. Ends trimmed: V by 6 bases, J by 10 bases; bases unmatched to a gene: 6. CDR1 and CDR2 (MNHEY, SMNVEV) derive from the germline V gene (reference sequence). The CDR3, from cysteine to phenylalanine, totals 15 residues. The retained sequence is limited to the CDR3, 45 bases, with the frame set at the first base. TCR CDR3 regions were amplified from genomic DNA by multiplex PCR using the deep immunoSEQ assay. Genomic DNA extracted from each cell subset was distributed evenly over all wells of several immunoSEQ 96-well plates, and each plate served as one replicate. For sorted subsets, approximately 210 ng genomic DNA, equal to 30,000 or so T cell genomes, was loaded into each replicate PCR. Purified libraries were measured with a Qubit 3.0 fluorometer, size-checked on a Bioanalyzer 2100, and measured again with the KAPA Library Quantification kit. Every immunoSEQ 96-well plate was sequenced on a dedicated single-read 150-cycle Illumina NextSeq 550 flow cell. The study's own analysis went as follows. Because the immunoSEQ output included only junctional sequences and no quality scores, the filtering could not be the same as the filtering used for full-length reads. To assign V/J genes and CDR3, sequences were annotated using PyIR, a Python wrapper for IgBLAST v1.9, with IMGT germline references. Reads were filtered out if the reads had weak V/J assignments (E-value above 1e-6), no CDR3, stop codons, out-of-frame junctions, or ambiguous translated residues. V3J clonotypes were defined as sequences sharing an identical inferred V gene, J gene, and CDR3 amino acid sequence. To compute the percentage overlap between repertoires, the number of shared unique clonotypes was divided by the size of the smaller repertoire. RTK rarefaction, the Chao1 estimator, and Recon v2.1 estimates of unobserved clonotypes were used to assess repertoire richness. For all TCRbeta clonotypes obtained by the gDNA method from a few donors, generation probabilities were computed with OLGA. This is the immuneACCESS table as TCRdb keeps it, with only in-frame sequences that have V and J called. A part of the clones is gone; compared with another copy, unresolved V genes explain less than half, and the rest is unexplained. V and J calls and clone size are those listed in that table; D and trimming were worked out from the DNA. In this sample the table shows around 1.9 million clones, about 94% of which occur a single time. The top ten clonotypes cover approximately 1.7% of the sample.

CD8 naive samples consisted of CD45RO-negative cells that were positively selected for CCR7, yielding a CD45RA+CCR7+ population without TemRA cells. Healthy HIV-negative adults with no recently reported acute infections or vaccinations were included as donors. Only Caucasian adults living in Nashville, Tennessee, USA were represented among the donors. Blood was obtained by leukapheresis, after which PBMCs were separated by Ficoll-Histopaque density gradient centrifugation and cryopreserved in liquid nitrogen vapor phase. Analytical flow cytometry was used to check the purity and quantity of each magnetically sorted T cell population. Genomic DNA was isolated from each sorted fraction and quantified by UV absorbance on a Nanodrop 2000c. The source of the sample is a study of shared clonotypes between healthy human individuals (dated by TCRdb to between 2020 and 2021). Context from the whole study: The cohort comprised two women and three men aged 18 to 49 years. To estimate repertoire size and how much clonotype sharing occurs between individuals, the study deeply sequenced the blood TCR repertoires of roughly 5 healthy adults. For each donor, three plates each were used for CD4 naive and CD4 memory, two plates were used for CD8 naive, and one plate was used for CD8 memory. Per donor, leukapheresis produced somewhere between about 0.85 and 8.9 billion PBMCs. To increase sequencing depth and limit assay-specific biases, different laboratories used diverse techniques to prepare libraries and sequence TCR repertoires.

The paper's findings and limits, for the study overall: Only blood was sampled, and tissue TCR repertoires likely differ from those in blood. Across a handful of donors, approximately 5% of naive CD4, around 3.3% of naive CD8, 2.3% of memory CD4, and about 0.44% of memory CD8 clonotypes were shared. Incomplete sequencing was indicated by rarefaction of sorted-subset datasets, despite the large sequencing depth. Pairwise subsampling indicated that sequencing depth was expected to affect the degree of clonotype sharing among donors. Larger estimated clonotype richness was generally found for naive subsets than for memory subsets. The small number of donors limited the genetic and exposure-history diversity represented. Clonotypes shared by all four sorted-subset donors showed higher generation probabilities than non-shared clonotypes.

The sequence was collected from a man younger than 35 in good health. Some clones in this sample may be carry-over from other donors' samples. The sample comprised naive CD8+ T cells from PBMCs. The sample's cell subset or site label is to be understood as: CD45RA+CCR7+. Recombination linked TRBV27 to TRBJ2-1, with 16 junctional bases fitting TRBD2. DNA sequence: TGTGCCAGCAGCCCCGGGACTAGCGGGAGGGTGGAGCAGTTCTTC. Translated, it gives CASSPGTSGRVEQFF.